This TCR beta chain is from a study of cytomegalovirus exposure and HLA in healthy donors (dated by TCRdb to the late 2010s). About the full investigation: In an earlier analysis of approximately 640 of the donors, 250 to 350 Gb of sequence data and about 110 million unique TCR beta sequences from approximately 180 million T cells were reported. Of the roughly 410 genotyped donors, 75% to 85% were placed in the genetic ancestry cluster associated with self-reported Caucasian donors. The study profiled the T cell repertoires of more than 500 subjects by immunosequencing and related them to cytomegalovirus serostatus. Alongside the repertoire data, information on donor age, sex, ethnicity and CMV serostatus was compiled. The later analysis used no new phenotypic data to find candidate immune exposures, relying instead on TCR beta sequences and their occurrence across donors. Across some 400 genotyped donors of the cohort, an average of approximately 220,000 unique TCR beta nucleotide sequences per donor were sequenced, and approximately 19% of those sequences were non-productive. To decide whether each TCR beta V gene segment behaved as functional or pseudogenic, an earlier analysis of fewer than 750 of the donors relied on high-throughput TCR beta sequencing. All discovery cohort repertoires had been generated using a single sequencing platform. A later genetic analysis used genome-wide SNP genotypes for about three fifths of the 666 donors, treating that subset as a discovery cohort. Typing coverage differed by locus: A, B, C, DRB1 and DQB1 were typed in roughly 620-630 donors, DQA1 in 522, DPA1 in some 570, and DPB1 in 400 to 480. A handful of DR-DQ haplotypes were handled as single units for association and clustering because linkage in the cohort was strong. To predict cytomegalovirus infection status, the study combined high-throughput TCR immunosequencing, statistical association of individual TCRs with disease status, and machine learning. Roughly 300 gigabases of sequencing data and roughly 80 million unique TCR sequences made up an early release that covered nearly 650 HLA-typed donors. Along with the approximately 620-subject first cohort, a separate validation cohort of more than 90 different subjects was used. HLA typing included class I and class II loci at four-digit resolution. A later analysis re-examined previously published TCR beta repertoires from hundreds of donors and added high-resolution HLA genotyping to investigate patterns of TCR occurrence. The study was designed to test whether signatures of past pathogen exposure could be identified by cataloging public T cell receptors. What the authors observed across the whole study: Because some donors lacked HLA typing at each locus, the association tests relied only on the typed subset. A later analysis associated about 16,000 TCR beta sequences with specific HLA alleles at a false discovery rate of 0.05. In an earlier analysis of more than 450 of the donors, most TCR beta V segments were observed in productive rearrangements about 87% or about 30% of the time, broadly matching IMGT annotations. In a later genetic analysis, fewer N-insertions in productive TCRs were reported among donors in an Asian-associated ancestry cluster than the approximately 670-donor mean. Cytomegalovirus status was reported to be diagnosed by the classifier with high specificity and sensitivity in both the original and validation cohorts. The earlier analysis of 587 of the donors excluded roughly 16 rarely observed V segments, including chromosome 9 orphons, because counts were too low. The 87-base-pair reads could not distinguish some IMGT-functional V segments, including TRBV6-2 and TRBV6-3, so those segments were excluded. Roughly uniform sequencing depth across donors was assumed in presence/absence analyses, although this assumption may not hold. It was suggested by the authors that the approach could potentially be generalized to other disease states and immunological phenotypes. In a later analysis, several top co-occurrence clusters were reported to appear linked to parvovirus B19, influenza, CMV and Epstein-Barr virus. Across donors, most TCR sequences were observed very rarely, whereas some public TCRs were present in many individuals. This cohort had only TCR beta chains sequenced, and the lack of alpha or paired-chain data limited which features could be detected. A later analysis found that HLA-associated TCR beta chains were more clonally expanded and had lower generation probabilities than equally common non-associated chains. A total of roughly 160 TCR beta chains were listed by the study as associated with cytomegalovirus. Linkage disequilibrium might explain the correlated functional status among segregating V segments, but an unknown experimental factor could not be excluded. In vitro tests confirmed that a few of the cytomegalovirus-associated TCR beta chains recognize cytomegalovirus antigens. A further reported finding was that TCR beta sequences accurately predicted the HLA-A and HLA-B alleles for most subjects in the first cohort. The sequencing pipeline was judged likely to have produced a cluster of highly shared sequence variants as a technical artifact. Immune exposure information for the cohort was limited to CMV serostatus. Assigning TCR associations to individual alleles was difficult when HLA alleles, especially DR and DQ, strongly co-occurred. According to a later analysis, most CMV-associated TCR beta chains appeared to be HLA-restricted, and the HLA associations seemed to be driven largely by CMV exposure. In a later analysis, the rate of TCR association differed among HLA loci, with DRB1 alleles having the most associated TCRs and HLA-C alleles having the fewest. An association between a missense DCLRE1C variant and V-gene and J-gene trimming of TCR beta chains was found in a later genetic analysis and replicated in an independent cohort.

The CDR3, from cysteine to phenylalanine, totals 16 residues. CDR3 DNA only is kept here, 48 bases in frame from base 1. Sequences SGHAT (CDR1) and FQDESV (CDR2) are obtained from the germline V gene (reference sequence). Trimming takes 5 bases from V and 0 bases from J, and the germline ends sit 17 bases apart. Library generation was performed with the immunoSEQ multiplex PCR assay. The multiplex PCR relied on a mix of 60 forward primers for TCR Vbeta segments and 13 reverse primers for TCR Jbeta segments. A multiplex PCR assay on genomic DNA amplified the CDR3 region of rearranged TCR beta genes. The Illumina HiSeq System was used to sequence the amplified TCR beta libraries as 87-base-pair reads. Turning to the authors' computational methods: A later analysis tallied 70 million to 100 million unique TCR beta chains across the 666 repertoires, and some 10 million of those chains were shared by two or more donors. A nearest-neighbor algorithm error-corrected the raw reads and collapsed the reads into unique sequences, merging closely related sequences to remove PCR and sequencing errors. To assign V, D and J gene segments, CDR3 sequences were aligned to IMGT reference sequences. For a sequence to be retained, a match of at least six nucleotides to both a V gene segment and a J gene segment was required. A rearrangement was called productive if the CDR3 had no stop codons and remained in frame with V and J, and every other rearrangement was called non-productive. CDR3 was defined according to IMGT convention as the region running from the second conserved V-encoded cysteine to the conserved J-encoded phenylalanine. The earlier analysis of a few hundred of the donors excluded any sequence lacking an unambiguous match to a single V gene segment. An earlier analysis of a few hundred of the donors classified V segments as functional when productive rearrangements were above 56.7% and as segregating when the standard deviation between donors was above 5%. A statistical classification framework was developed to diagnose cytomegalovirus status using the catalog of TCR beta chain sequences. In a later analysis, V and J genes were assigned by comparing TCR nucleotide sequences against IMGT/GENE-DB human TR gene sequences. Using the TCRdist pipeline, a later analysis assigned CDR3 sequences along with most-parsimonious VDJ recombination scenarios. In a later analysis, every TCR beta chain was defined by the combination of its CDR3 amino acid sequence and its V-gene family, and reads without a unique V-gene family were dropped. A later analysis removed roughly 590 highly shared, low-generation-probability nucleotide sequences to deal with suspected cross-contamination and a sequencing artifact. In a later analysis, a clonal expansion index was calculated for each public chain from normalized within-repertoire ranks of inferred template counts. Generation probabilities in a later analysis came from a VDJ recombination model fitted to out-of-frame rearrangements, and those results were checked against IGoR. In a later analysis, hypergeometric tests were used to score TCR-TCR, TCR-HLA and TCR-CMV co-occurrence, with a repertoire-size bias correction applied to TCR pairs. In a later analysis, false discovery rates were estimated by permuting HLA or CMV assignments 20 times. In a later analysis, co-occurring TCRs were grouped with DBSCAN, and TCRdist sequence similarity was added when clustering was performed within HLA-allele-positive subsets. Co-occurrence clustering excluded repertoires with fewer than 30,000 or more than 120,000 public chains, plus five with anomalous nucleotide sharing. Held by TCRdb, this immuneACCESS table contains in-frame sequences only and omits some clones. Under half of the omission traces to an unresolved V gene where checked; the cause of the rest is unknown. V, J and clone size were drawn from that table, and D and trimming were deduced from the DNA. A total of under 200,000 clones appear in this sample, around three quarters of them only once. Together, the top ten hold about 2% of the sample.

On this clone itself: There is no known antigen for this receptor. No base qualities exist here, and no much larger clone lies one base off it.

The cohort consisted of 650 to 850 healthy bone marrow donors. All cohort members were sampled while nominally healthy, although unrecorded immune exposures were likely present. The donor was CMV seronegative and was included in the group of over 300 seronegative cohort members. A peripheral blood sample was collected from each donor, and TCR beta sequencing was performed on peripheral blood mononuclear cells. The Qiagen DNeasy Blood Extraction Kit was used to extract genomic DNA from the blood cell samples. The specimen was PBMCs. Rearrangement joined TRBV11-1 to TRBJ2-7, and TRBD2 may be the D gene, going by 6 matching bases. The TCR was taken from a woman between 45 and 60 years old in good health and CMV-seronegative. CDR3 protein: CASSLVAGGISYEQYF. The nucleotide sequence reads as follows: TGTGCCAGCAGCCTAGTGGCCGGCGGGATCTCCTACGAGCAGTACTTC.